Described below is a single T cell receptor (beta chain) sequence and its context. Germline-derived CDR1 and CDR2 are KGHSH and LQKENI. The CDR3 contains 15 residues. V shed 2 bases, J shed 2 bases, and the junction held 3 bases outside the gene matches. The study drew participants aged about 18 to 89 years from some 25 US areas. These data come from a study of blood T cell repertoires in COVID-19. In the source study's methods: Reference gene primer amplification gave nucleated cell count estimates. The protocol was immunoSEQ multiplex PCR, while the TCRdb copy is restricted to in-frame clones and leaves out a portion. Clone size and V and J calls were adopted from that table, with D and trimming inferred from the DNA. The sample shows under 300,000 clones, just under 90% of them seen only once.

V and J are TRBV18 and TRBJ2-7; 10 nucleotides agree with TRBD1. Sequencing was carried out using PBMCs or T cells enriched from blood (not recorded which). The TCR originated in a woman aged 60-75 years who had recovered from COVID-19. Here the CDR3 DNA reads TGTGCCAGCTCACCAGGACAGGGGGAGACCTACGAGCAGTACTTC. It translates to CASSPGQGETYEQYF.